This T cell receptor beta chain was sequenced in a study of blood T cell repertoires in COVID-19. Across the whole study: Acute and convalescent COVID-19 specimens originated in the United States, Italy and Spain.

Only in-frame clones appear in the TCRdb table, and some are missing; sequencing was by immunoSEQ multiplex PCR. The sample comprises around 60,000 clones, 65% to 85% of which are singletons, and roughly 21% rests with the top ten. V was clipped by 1 base and J by 2 bases, with 6 bases between them. CDR1 and CDR2 from the germline V gene are SGHTA and FQGNSA. The length of the CDR3 is 13 residues. The chain links TRBV7-2 to TRBJ2-7; D gene unclear. The sequence derives from a man of 80 years or more with active or convalescent COVID-19. The material sequenced was peripheral blood. CDR3 DNA: TGTGCCAGCAGCTTAGAACTCCCCTACGAGCAGTACTTC. As protein: CASSLELPYEQYF. Based on the CDR3 plus reference TRBV7-2 and TRBJ2-7, the full variable domain is GAGVSQSPSNKVTEKGKDVELRCDPISGHTALYWYRQSLGQGLEFLIYFQGNSAPDKSGLPSDRFSAERTGGSVSTLTIQRTQQEDSAVYLCASSLELPYEQYFGPGTRLTVT.